This passage covers 4 T cell receptor beta chains from one sample sequenced in a study of blood T cell repertoires in COVID-19. This table comes from immunoSEQ multiplex PCR, and its TCRdb copy is limited to in-frame clones, with some not included. Among some 400,000 clones listed, about 90% were seen once. What was sequenced was PBMCs or T cells enriched from blood (not recorded which). Source of these receptors: a woman aged 25 to 39 who had recovered from COVID-19.

The J gene is TRBJ2-7, the V gene TRBV30, with D possibly TRBD2 on 7 matching bases. Looked up from germline, CDR1 is GTSNPN and CDR2 is SVGIG (reference sequence). The CDR3 extends over 13 amino acids. With 7 bases removed from V and 2 bases from J, the gap between germline ends came to 15 bases. CDR3 protein: CAYKAGAAYEQYF. CDR3 nucleotides: TGTGCCTACAAGGCGGGGGCAGCCTACGAGCAGTACTTC.

The chain recombines TRBV7-3 with TRBJ1-3; unclear D gene. Trimming pared 2 bases from V and 3 bases from J, leaving 5 bases between. CDR1 SGHTA and CDR2 FQGTGA come from the germline V gene. The CDR3 runs 13 residues. The CDR3 loop reads CASSLYSGNTIYF. The CDR3 bases are TGTGCCAGCAGCTTATACAGTGGAAACACCATATATTTT.

The chain uses TRBV29-1 and TRBJ2-1, with 7 bases fitting TRBD2. Germline V gene data show CDR1 as SQVTM and CDR2 as ANQGSEA. Losses at the gene ends were 7 bases for V and 5 bases for J; bases not matched to a gene: 8. CDR3 length equals 13 residues. The CDR3: CSGLPAGHNEQFF. The CDR3 nucleotides read TGCAGCGGACTGCCAGCGGGACACAATGAGCAGTTCTTC.

The chain is built from TRBV30 and TRBJ1-6; tentative D call: TRBD1 (5 bases). This CDR3 region has 15 residues. CDR1 is GTSNPN and CDR2 is SVGIG in the germline V gene (reference sequence). Deletions cut 1 base from V and 6 bases from J, with 13 bases between. This CDR3 is CAWSGQGGSNSPLHF. CDR3 DNA sequence: TGTGCCTGGAGTGGGCAGGGAGGGAGTAATTCACCCCTCCACTTT.